A single sample is the source of the 14 T cell receptor beta chains below, sequenced in a study of cytomegalovirus exposure and HLA in healthy donors. Primers: 60 Vbeta forward and 13 Jbeta reverse. The data were produced by immunoSEQ multiplex PCR, yet TCRdb's version contains in-frame clones alone and is incomplete. The repertoire consists of 100,000 to 150,000 clones, with 75% to 90% occurring once and the leading ten covering approximately 10%. Sequenced material: PBMCs. Every receptor here comes from a man aged 30-40 years in good health and CMV-seropositive.

The chain uses TRBV13 and TRBJ1-5; D gene unclear. CDR1 PRHDT and CDR2 FYEKMQ come from the germline V gene (reference sequence). This CDR3 has 14 amino acids. Trimming left V 0 bases short and J 1 base short, with 4 bases between. The DNA for the CDR3 is TGTGCCAGCAGCTTAGGGTCAAGCAATCAGCCCCAGCATTTT. It is translated as CASSLGSSNQPQHF.

J is TRBJ2-7 and V is TRBV6-5, with D maybe TRBD2 (5 bases). V was shortened by 4 bases and J by 3 bases, with 13 bases between the two germline ends. The CDR3 length is 14 residues. Germline lookup yields CDR1 MNHEY and CDR2 SVGAGI. The CDR3 sequence is CASSSAGMVYEQYF. CDR3 DNA: TGTGCCAGCAGTTCTGCCGGGATGGTCTACGAGCAGTACTTC.

The V call is TRBV19, the J call TRBJ1-2; unclear D gene. V lost 7 bases to trimming and J lost 9 bases, with 12 bases between them. The CDR3 covers 11 residues. CDR1 is LNHDA and CDR2 is SQIVND in the germline V gene (reference sequence). The CDR3 bases are TGTGCCAGTATTCAGGATACGAGCTACACCTTC. As protein: CASIQDTSYTF. Combining the CDR3 with reference TRBV19 and TRBJ1-2 gives the whole variable domain DGGITQSPKYLFRKEGQNVTLSCEQNLNHDAMYWYRQDPGQGLRLIYYSQIVNDFQKGDIAEGYSVSREKKESFPLTVTSAQKNPTAFYLCASIQDTSYTFGSGTRLTVV.

This clone has just one count. The V call is TRBV18, the J call TRBJ2-2, with TRBD1 matching over 10 bases. Germline CDR1 reads KGHSH; CDR2 reads LQKENI. V gave up 4 bases and J gave up 6 bases; unmatched junction bases: 14. The CDR3 runs 18 residues. The CDR3 region is CASSLDRGQLKIAGELFF. The CDR3 DNA is TGTGCCAGCTCACTCGACAGGGGGCAGTTGAAGATCGCCGGGGAGCTGTTTTTT. The full variable domain, rest sourced from reference TRBV18 and TRBJ2-2, is NAGVMQNPRHLVRRRGQEARLRCSPMKGHSHVYWYRQLPEEGLKFMVYLQKENIIDESGMPKERFSAEFPKEGPSILRIQQVVRGDSAAYFCASSLDRGQLKIAGELFFGEGSRLTVL.

This sequence joins TRBV30 and TRBJ1-3; a possible D gene is TRBD1 (6 bases). The CDR3 totals 14 residues. Trimming left V 2 bases short and J 3 bases short, with 11 bases between. CDR1 GTSNPN and CDR2 SVGIG come from the germline V gene (reference sequence). In nucleotides, the CDR3 is TGTGCCTGGAGTTCTGGGACAAGTGGAAACACCATATATTTT. Its protein is CAWSSGTSGNTIYF.

This clone was recorded once. The chain couples TRBV5-1 to TRBJ2-5; 7 bases are a match to TRBD2. The length of the CDR3 is 15 residues. Germline V gene data show CDR1 as SGHRS and CDR2 as YFSETQ. Losses at the gene ends were 0 bases for V and 5 bases for J; bases not matched to a gene: 7. CDR3 in amino acids: CASSLALMGGETQYF. Written as DNA, the CDR3 is TGCGCCAGCAGCTTGGCCCTCATGGGGGGGGAGACCCAGTACTTC.

This chain links TRBV5-1 with TRBJ1-1, with D possibly matching TRBD1 (6 bases). The CDR3 is made up of 14 amino acids. V lost 2 bases and J lost 4, with 12 bases in between. Per the germline V gene, CDR1 is SGHRS and CDR2 is YFSETQ. DNA for the CDR3: TGCGCCAGCAGCTTCCGGGGGGCGGGCACTGAAGCTTTCTTT. Translated, it gives CASSFRGAGTEAFF.

The genes are TRBV2 and TRBJ2-3; TRBD2 agrees at 10 bases. The CDR3 contains 17 residues. After removal of 6 bases from V and 0 bases from J, the junction contained 9 bases not matched to a gene. Germline CDR1 and CDR2: SNHLY and FYNNEI. In DNA, the CDR3 is TGTGCCAGCAGGTTTTGGAAACTAGCGGGGAGCACAGATACGCAGTATTTT. This codes for CASRFWKLAGSTDTQYF.

The table lists this clone with a count of one. The V and J genes are TRBV6-1 and TRBJ1-6; no clear D. Looked up from germline, CDR1 is MNHNS and CDR2 is SASEGT. There are 17 residues in the CDR3. V gave up 2 bases and J gave up 2 bases, with 13 bases separating them. CDR3 bases: TGTGCCAGCAGTGAATTAAAGGGAGGTACCTATAATTCACCCCTCCACTTT. Amino acid sequence: CASSELKGGTYNSPLHF.

V and J are TRBV6-6 and TRBJ1-1, with a possible D match to TRBD1 (5 bases). V shed 2 bases and J shed 5 bases, with 12 bases lying between them. The germline V gene has CDR1 MNHNY and CDR2 SVGAGI (reference sequence). This CDR3 contains 14 residues. The CDR3 DNA follows: TGTGCCAGCAGTTACGACGGGGAGGGGACTGAAGCTTTCTTT. Its translation is CASSYDGEGTEAFF.

This clone came up once. The chain uses TRBV2 and TRBJ1-5, with 11 bases aligning to TRBD1. Germline CDR1 SNHLY, CDR2 FYNNEI. V was clipped by 4 bases and J by 3 bases; unmatched bases: 14. CDR3 length: 19 amino acids. For the CDR3, the DNA is TGTGCCAGCAGTGCCGGAAAAAGGACAGGGGGCTTTTTCAATCAGCCCCAGCATTTT. Its translation is CASSAGKRTGGFFNQPQHF.

The chain is built from TRBV4-2 and TRBJ1-1; a possible D gene is TRBD1 (6 bases). Germline lookup yields CDR1 LGHNA and CDR2 YNFKEQ. The CDR3 runs to 15 residues. V lost 8 bases to trimming and J lost 4 bases, with 20 bases between them. In nucleotides, the CDR3 is TGTGCCAGCGGGACCTACCCGAGGGGGGGCACTGAAGCTTTCTTT. It is translated as CASGTYPRGGTEAFF.

The chain combines TRBV14 with TRBJ1-1, with D unresolved. V was shortened by 0 bases and J by 9 bases, with 11 bases between the two germline ends. This CDR3 contains 13 residues. Germline-derived CDR1 and CDR2 are SGHDN and FVKESK. The CDR3, as DNA: TGTGCCAGCAGCCAAGAGGAGACCCTAAAAGCTTTCTTT. Translation gives CASSQEETLKAFF.

The chain employs TRBV4-1 and TRBJ2-3; 11 bases agree with TRBD1. This CDR3 contains 16 residues. The germline V gene has CDR1 MGHRA and CDR2 YSYEKL. V gave up 4 bases and J gave up 0 bases; unmatched junction bases: 3. In DNA form, the CDR3 reads TGCGCCAGCAGCCCCCGGACAGGGGGCAGCACAGATACGCAGTATTTT. It translates to CASSPRTGGSTDTQYF.